The entry below describes one T cell receptor beta chain. Source study methods: Reference gene primer amplification yielded estimated nucleated cell counts. Data came from immunoSEQ multiplex PCR; TCRdb stores just in-frame clones and leaves some out. The V and J calls and clone size come from that table; D and trimming were worked out from the DNA. The repertoire holds 200,000 to 250,000 clones, with 65% to 90% as singletons. This CDR3 contains 14 residues. The germline V gene encodes CDR1 SGHVS and CDR2 FQNEAQ. V lost 1 base and J lost 4; bases outside the gene matches: 3. The source of the sample is a study of blood T cell repertoires in COVID-19. Study at large: There were acute and convalescent COVID-19 samples, and they came from the United States, Italy and Spain. Sample material is recorded as cDNA or gDNA derived from T cells, B-cell-depleted T cells, or PBMCs.

The sample taken for sequencing was peripheral blood. The TCR was taken from a woman between 50 and 59 years old with acute or convalescent COVID-19. V is TRBV7-8 and J is TRBJ1-1; TRBD1 matches 7 bases. CDR3 sequence: CASSLGTGATEAFF. The CDR3 nucleotides read TGTGCCAGCAGCTTAGGGACAGGCGCCACTGAAGCTTTCTTT.